This T cell receptor beta chain originates from a study of identical twins. This clonotype was seen only a few times. Each CDR3 protein gets one entry after TCRdb re-called the 5' RACE reads with MiXCR. The data show about 260,000 distinct CDR3 sequences, about 7.3% seen once. CDR1 is SEHNR, CDR2 FQNEAQ, per germline (reference sequence). The CDR3 sequence is 12 residues long. The V end was cut by 11 bases, the J end by 0 bases, with 7 bases between. A further study also used this sample, focusing on yellow fever vaccine responses in identical twins. Per that paper: Twin vaccine T cell responses reportedly seemed partly convergent, partly personalized.

Sequenced: memory (CD45RO+) T cells sorted from blood. This chain links TRBV7-9 with TRBJ1-4; D unclear. The receptor comes from a woman aged 18 to 35 in good health. Here the CDR3 reads CAVGATNEKLFF. The CDR3 DNA follows: TGTGCCGTCGGGGCAACTAATGAAAAACTGTTTTTT.